Below, 30 T cell receptor beta chains from the same sample are listed, as sequenced in a study of shared clonotypes between healthy human individuals. Generated by immunoSEQ multiplex PCR, the TCRdb table keeps only in-frame clones and is missing some. The sample has roughly 1 million clones; approximately 72% are singletons. The sequenced sample consisted of memory CD4+ T cells sorted from blood. Indicated subset: CD45RA-negative fraction. The receptors were sampled from a man aged 18-30 years in good health.

The rearrangement links TRBV7-2 to TRBJ2-1, with 9 bases fitting TRBD2. Germline assignment: CDR1 SGHTA and CDR2 FQGNSA. Germline trimming cut 5 bases from V and 5 bases from J; bases unmatched to any gene: 7. The CDR3 length is 15 residues. CDR3 in amino acids: CASSPTSGWNNEQFF. CDR3 coding DNA: TGTGCCAGCAGCCCAACTAGCGGGTGGAACAATGAGCAGTTCTTC.

The rearrangement links TRBV6-5 to TRBJ1-5, with D uncertain. The CDR3 runs 13 residues. Trimming stripped 5 bases from V and 3 bases from J, with 8 bases between. Germline values: CDR1 MNHEY, CDR2 SVGAGI. DNA of the CDR3: TGTGCCAGCAGTGGAAGCATCAATCAGCCCCAGCATTTT. Residues: CASSGSINQPQHF.

The table lists this clone with a few counts. Distinct nucleotide sequences in the sample also encode this CDR3. The chain has TRBV5-1 and TRBJ1-1, with TRBD1 as a possible D gene (5 bases). This CDR3 is 13 amino acids long. With 4 bases removed from V and 1 base from J, the gap between germline ends came to 8 bases. Germline-derived CDR1 and CDR2 are SGHRS and YFSETQ. CDR3 in DNA: TGCGCCAGCAGCACTACAGGGAACACTGAAGCTTTCTTT. It codes for CASSTTGNTEAFF.

V and J are TRBV5-4 and TRBJ1-2; 8 bases fit TRBD1. Trimming at V came to 5 bases and at J to 4 bases, leaving 4 bases not matched to a gene. The CDR3 totals 13 residues. The germline V gene has CDR1 SGHNT and CDR2 YYREEE (reference sequence). The CDR3: CASSNDRGYGYTF. Here the CDR3 DNA reads TGTGCCAGCAGTAATGACAGGGGCTATGGCTACACCTTC.

This clone was counted once. In the same sample, other DNA sequences code for this CDR3. The chain combines TRBV6-4 with TRBJ2-2, with a tentative D call TRBD1 (5 bases). The V and J ends lost 3 bases and 1 base respectively, with 6 bases between them. Germline V CDR1 and CDR2: MRHNA, SNTAGT. The CDR3 runs to 14 residues. The CDR3: CASSEQGNTGELFF. The CDR3 DNA reads TGTGCCAGCAGTGAGCAGGGGAACACCGGGGAGCTGTTTTTT.

The chain combines TRBV19 with TRBJ1-5, with D possibly matching TRBD1 (6 bases). CDR1 is LNHDA and CDR2 is SQIVND in the germline V gene (reference sequence). Trimming cost V 7 bases and J 3 bases, with 10 bases left between them. This CDR3 contains 13 residues. CDR3 in amino acids: CASNTGNNQPQHF. The CDR3 coding sequence is TGTGCCAGTAATACAGGGAACAATCAGCCCCAGCATTTT.

This clone came up once. The V call is TRBV7-2, the J call TRBJ2-5, with D tentatively TRBD2 (6 bases). The CDR3 loop spans 16 amino acids. Deletions cut 3 bases from V and 1 base from J, with 15 bases between. Germline V CDR1 and CDR2: SGHTA, FQGNSA. CDR3 nucleotide sequence: TGTGCCAGCAGCTTCTCCCTTGGGCGGGGCCAAGAGACCCAGTACTTC. It translates to CASSFSLGRGQETQYF.

The V call is TRBV5-4, the J call TRBJ1-2, with D perhaps TRBD1 (5 bases). Deletions cut 0 bases from V and 7 bases from J, with 13 bases between. This CDR3 comprises 14 residues. CDR1 and CDR2 (germline): SGHNT, YYREEE (reference sequence). CDR3 sequence reads: CASSLGWQGGGYTF. In DNA, the CDR3 is TGTGCCAGCAGCTTGGGGTGGCAGGGCGGTGGCTACACCTTC.

The DNA for the CDR3 is TGCGCCAGCAGCTTGGAAACAGGGGGCGCCAGGACCCAGTACTTC. Translating it yields CASSLETGGARTQYF. The chain carries TRBV5-1 and TRBJ2-5; TRBD1 matches 9 bases. V dropped 0 bases and J dropped 7; count of bases not matched to a gene: 7. CDR3 length: 15 amino acids. The germline V gene encodes CDR1 SGHRS and CDR2 YFSETQ.

The chain is built from TRBV7-9 and TRBJ2-7, with 7 bases matching TRBD2. The V segment lost 1 base and the J segment 2 bases; nucleotides outside the gene matches: 5. CDR1 is SEHNR and CDR2 is FQNEAQ in the germline V gene (reference sequence). The CDR3 is made up of 15 amino acids. The CDR3 here is CASSLVASGAYEQYF. The CDR3 region has the DNA TGTGCCAGCAGCTTAGTGGCTAGCGGAGCCTACGAGCAGTACTTC.

The CDR3 loop is CASSVGNRRGQGDYEQYF. CDR3 DNA: TGCGCCAGCAGCGTTGGCAACCGGCGTGGACAGGGAGACTACGAGCAGTACTTC. V is TRBV5-1 and J is TRBJ2-7; 8 bases fit TRBD1. The ends lost 4 bases at V and 3 bases at J; junction bases unmatched: 18. This CDR3 comprises 18 residues. Germline-derived CDR1 and CDR2 are SGHRS and YFSETQ.

This clone was found once. The rearrangement uses TRBV5-4 and TRBJ2-1; 9 nucleotides agree with TRBD2. Germline CDR1 SGHNT, CDR2 YYREEE (reference sequence). V lost 5 bases and J lost 1; bases outside the gene matches: 4. This CDR3 region has 15 residues. Written as DNA, the CDR3 is TGTGCCAGCAGTCTTCTAGCGGGATCCTACAATGAGCAGTTCTTC. This translates into CASSLLAGSYNEQFF.

The chain links TRBV19 to TRBJ1-5; no clear D gene. V was pared by 3 bases and J by 3 bases, with 15 bases between. Germline CDR1 reads LNHDA; CDR2 reads SQIVND (reference sequence). The CDR3 spans 16 residues. As DNA, the CDR3 is TGTGCCAGTAGTATTCGATCGGGAGGTATCAATCAGCCCCAGCATTTT. Translation: CASSIRSGGINQPQHF.

V gene TRBV5-1 combines with J gene TRBJ2-2; D might be TRBD1 (6 bases). This CDR3 contains 17 residues. Germline V CDR1 and CDR2: SGHRS, YFSETQ. V was clipped by 5 bases and J by 0 bases, with 17 bases between them. The CDR3 DNA sequence: TGCGCCAGCAGGAGGCTCCCCACAGGGTCGAACACCGGGGAGCTGTTTTTT. It is translated as CASRRLPTGSNTGELFF.

V usage is TRBV6-5 and J usage is TRBJ2-5; 11 nucleotides match TRBD1. CDR3 length: 15 residues. The J segment lost 5 bases and the V segment lost 4 bases, leaving 6 bases of the junction unmatched. Germline lookup yields CDR1 MNHEY and CDR2 SVGAGI. CDR3 bases: TGTGCCAGCAGTTCCACCGGGACAGGGGGGGAGACCCAGTACTTC. Its protein is CASSSTGTGGETQYF.

The chain carries TRBV2 and TRBJ2-3, with D uncertain. Germline V gene lookup returns CDR1 SNHLY and CDR2 FYNNEI. V was cut by 10 bases and J by 3 bases, with 14 bases left in between. The CDR3 spans 13 residues. CDR3 residues: CATLRRVTDTQYF. CDR3 DNA: TGTGCCACCTTGCGGCGAGTGACAGATACGCAGTATTTT.

The rearrangement joins TRBV2 to TRBJ2-5, with D possibly being TRBD2 (5 bases). Trimming pared 6 bases from V and 2 bases from J, leaving 10 bases between. The CDR3 extends over 13 amino acids. Germline V gives CDR1 SNHLY, CDR2 FYNNEI. The CDR3: CASSGERQETQYF. The CDR3 DNA sequence: TGTGCCAGCAGCGGGGAGCGACAAGAGACCCAGTACTTC.

The gene calls are TRBV9 and TRBJ2-6; D not resolved. Germline V gene data show CDR1 as SGDLS and CDR2 as YYNGEE. V gave up 0 bases and J gave up 0 bases, with 10 bases separating them. The CDR3 runs 17 residues. The CDR3 nucleotides read TGTGCCAGCAGCGTAGTCCCCTTTGTCTCTGGGGCCAACGTCCTGACTTTC. Its translation: CASSVVPFVSGANVLTF.

The chain joins TRBV27 to TRBJ2-5; D is perhaps TRBD1 or TRBD2 (6 bases each). The CDR3 loop spans 14 amino acids. Germline V lookup: CDR1 MNHEY, CDR2 SMNVEV (reference sequence). Trimming took off 3 bases at V and 7 bases at J, with 15 bases between the two ends. The CDR3 DNA is TGTGCCAGCAGTTTGTGGAAGGGGGAGGTGACCCAGTACTTC. Protein: CASSLWKGEVTQYF.

The rearrangement uses TRBV19 and TRBJ2-6, with unresolved D. The germline V gene has CDR1 LNHDA and CDR2 SQIVND (reference sequence). The CDR3 runs to 15 residues. V lost 5 bases, J lost 0 bases, and 8 bases lay in between. CDR3 DNA: TGTGCCAGTAGTTTCGGACCCTCTGGGGCCAACGTCCTGACTTTC. Translating gives CASSFGPSGANVLTF.

The count of this clone is one. The chain carries TRBV28 and TRBJ2-1; the match to TRBD1 covers 9 bases. This CDR3 is built from 15 residues. Looked up from germline, CDR1 is MDHEN and CDR2 is SYDVKM. V shed 7 bases and J 4 bases; nucleotides not matched to a gene: 8. The CDR3: CASTSGDRVYNEQFF. As DNA, the CDR3 is TGTGCCAGCACCTCGGGGGACAGGGTGTACAATGAGCAGTTCTTC.

The chain is built from TRBV5-1 and TRBJ1-2; D may be TRBD1 (6 bases). The V end lost 3 bases, the J end lost 0 bases, and 12 bases lay between the germline ends. The CDR3 totals 15 residues. The germline gives CDR1 SGHRS, CDR2 YFSETQ. CDR3 residues: CASSSQTGANYGYTF. In DNA, the CDR3 is TGCGCCAGCAGCTCCCAGACAGGAGCTAACTATGGCTACACCTTC.

This rearrangement joins TRBV2 to TRBJ2-4, with D maybe TRBD2 (6 bases). CDR3 length: 15 residues. V was shortened by 3 bases and J by 0 bases, with 9 bases between the two germline ends. CDR1 is SNHLY, CDR2 FYNNEI, per germline. Here the CDR3 DNA reads TGTGCCAGCAGTGAGGAGGGGCTAGCCAAAAACATTCAGTACTTC. This encodes CASSEEGLAKNIQYF.

This clone has a handful of counts. In DNA form, the CDR3 reads TGTGCCTCACTTGGGGGTGATTTAGGTTCACCCCTCCACTTT. Protein: CASLGGDLGSPLHF. The chain carries TRBV30 and TRBJ1-6, with D perhaps TRBD1 (5 bases). Germline assignment: CDR1 GTSNPN and CDR2 SVGIG (reference sequence). Trimming shortened V by 7 bases and J by 9 bases, and 19 bases separated the two germline ends. This CDR3 is built from 14 residues.

The V call is TRBV4-2, the J call TRBJ2-3; 10 nucleotides align to TRBD2. CDR1 LGHNA and CDR2 YNFKEQ come from the germline V gene. The CDR3 length is 17 residues. Trimming at V came to 3 bases and at J to 3 bases, leaving 9 bases not matched to a gene. This CDR3 reads CASSQKVPGLATDTQYF. The CDR3, as DNA: TGTGCCAGCAGCCAGAAGGTCCCGGGACTAGCGACAGATACGCAGTATTTT.

This clone was counted only a few times. This CDR3 reads CAWNPGALGIQYF. In DNA, the CDR3 is TGTGCCTGGAATCCAGGAGCGTTGGGCATTCAGTACTTC. The chain joins TRBV30 to TRBJ2-4; D not certain. This CDR3 comprises 13 residues. V shed 4 bases and J shed 9 bases, with 16 bases lying between them. From germline, CDR1 is GTSNPN and CDR2 SVGIG (reference sequence).

The rearrangement links TRBV5-8 to TRBJ1-3, with D unclear. The CDR3 loop spans 13 amino acids. The V end was cut by 1 base, the J end by 2 bases, with 4 bases between. Germline V gene data show CDR1 as SGHTS and CDR2 as YDEGEE. CDR3 sequence reads: CASSLRPGNTIYF. The CDR3 DNA follows: TGTGCCAGCAGCTTGAGGCCTGGAAACACCATATATTTT. Full variable domain (rest looked up from reference TRBV5-8 and TRBJ1-3): EAGVTQSPTHLIKTRGQQATLRCSPISGHTSVYWYQQALGLGLQFLLWYDEGEERNRGNFPPRFSGRQFPNYSSELNVNALELEDSALYLCASSLRPGNTIYFGEGSWLTVV.

The chain links TRBV7-2 to TRBJ2-2, with D perhaps matching TRBD2 (6 bases). The V gene's germline CDR1 is SGHTA and CDR2 FQGNSA. The germline V and J ends were trimmed by 2 bases and 5 bases, with 15 bases remaining between them. This CDR3 has 16 residues. The CDR3 loop is CASSLRPAGTTGELFF. As DNA, the CDR3 is TGTGCCAGCAGCTTACGGCCAGCGGGTACGACCGGGGAGCTGTTTTTT.

This clone was recorded at least ten times. The junction departs from the called germline gene at one end, perhaps through a read error. The rearrangement links TRBV2 to TRBJ2-1; 15 nucleotides line up with TRBD2. The CDR3 spans 14 residues. CDR1 SNHLY and CDR2 FYNNEI come from the germline V gene. The CDR3 bases are TGTGCCAGCAGTGAAGGGGGACTAGCGGGAGGTTGGGTCTTC. This translates into CASSEGGLAGGWVF.

The chain combines TRBV7-9 with TRBJ2-3; D is unclear. Germline loops: CDR1 SEHNR, CDR2 FQNEAQ (reference sequence). CDR3 length: 16 residues. V lost 1 base and J 0 bases, leaving 11 bases between the germline ends. In nucleotides, the CDR3 is TGTGCCAGCAGCTTAGGGGCAGTGTCTAGCACAGATACGCAGTATTTT. Translation gives CASSLGAVSSTDTQYF.